A single T cell receptor (beta chain) is shown here with its context. Generated by immunoSEQ multiplex PCR, the TCRdb table keeps only in-frame clones and is missing some. Of 2 million to 2.5 million clones in the sample, roughly 92% were seen once. This sample is part of a study of shared clonotypes between healthy human individuals. V lost 7 bases to trimming and J lost 4 bases, with 19 bases between them. This CDR3 has 15 residues. Germline loops: CDR1 SEHNR, CDR2 FQNEAQ (reference sequence). The source of this sequence is a man between 18 and 35 years old in good health. Some clones in this sample may be carry-over from other donors' samples. The V call is TRBV7-9, the J call TRBJ1-1; TRBD1 is a possible D gene (5 bases). The sequencing sample was made of naive CD4+ T cells from PBMCs. Subset: CD45RA+ positively selected. DNA of the CDR3: TGTGCCAGCACCCCCGGCCAGGGAGGAAGCACTGAAGCTTTCTTT. It encodes CASTPGQGGSTEAFF.